This T cell receptor (beta chain) was sequenced for a study of blood T cells in healthy people across ages. Germline CDR1 reads LGHNT; CDR2 reads FRNRAP. CDR3 length: 14 amino acids. V shed 0 bases, J shed 5 bases, and the junction held 3 bases outside the gene matches. Sample-barcoded 5' priming and a J-beta primer mix drove a second PCR of about 6 to 12 cycles. From the 5' RACE reads, TCRdb called clonotypes with MiXCR, one entry per CDR3 protein. This table has roughly 1,800,000 distinct CDR3 sequences, about 49% appearing once. The study recruited healthy Caucasian donors from Russia who were aged about 6 to 95.

The receptor comes from a woman aged 40 to 50 in good health. Sequencing was done on a sample of blood. The chain couples TRBV12-5 to TRBJ2-5; 7 bases line up with TRBD2. CDR3 DNA: TGTGCTAGTGGTTTGGTCGCCGGGGGGGAGACCCAGTACTTC. Translated, it gives CASGLVAGGETQYF.